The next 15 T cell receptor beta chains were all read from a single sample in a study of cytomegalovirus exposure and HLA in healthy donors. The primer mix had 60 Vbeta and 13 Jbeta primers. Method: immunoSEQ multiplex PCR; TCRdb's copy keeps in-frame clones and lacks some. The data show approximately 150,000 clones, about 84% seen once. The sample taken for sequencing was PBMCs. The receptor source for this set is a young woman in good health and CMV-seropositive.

CDR3 sequence reads: CASSLGQYQETQYF. In nucleotides, the CDR3 is TGTGCCAGCAGCCTGGGCCAGTACCAAGAGACCCAGTACTTC. The chain couples TRBV5-4 to TRBJ2-5; D gene unclear. V lost 4 bases to trimming and J lost 0 bases, with 10 bases between them. The CDR3 sequence is 14 residues long. Germline CDR1 is SGHNT and CDR2 is YYREEE (reference sequence).

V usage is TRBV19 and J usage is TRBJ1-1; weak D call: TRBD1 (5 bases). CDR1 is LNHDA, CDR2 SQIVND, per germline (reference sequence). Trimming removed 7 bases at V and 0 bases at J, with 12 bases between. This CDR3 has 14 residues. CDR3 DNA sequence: TGTGCCAGTATCCCGACGGACATGAACACTGAAGCTTTCTTT. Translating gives CASIPTDMNTEAFF.

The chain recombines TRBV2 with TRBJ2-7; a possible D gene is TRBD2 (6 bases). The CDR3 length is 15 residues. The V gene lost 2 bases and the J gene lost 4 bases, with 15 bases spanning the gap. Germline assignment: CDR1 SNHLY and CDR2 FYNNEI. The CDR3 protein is CASSEYSQGLYEQYF. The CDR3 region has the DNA TGTGCCAGCAGTGAATATAGCCAGGGACTTTACGAGCAGTACTTC.

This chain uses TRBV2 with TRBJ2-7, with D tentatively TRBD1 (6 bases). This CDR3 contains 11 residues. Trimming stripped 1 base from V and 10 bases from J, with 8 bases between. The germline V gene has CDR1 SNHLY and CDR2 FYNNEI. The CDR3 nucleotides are TGTGCCAGCAGTGAAGAGGACAGACAGTACTTC. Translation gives CASSEEDRQYF.

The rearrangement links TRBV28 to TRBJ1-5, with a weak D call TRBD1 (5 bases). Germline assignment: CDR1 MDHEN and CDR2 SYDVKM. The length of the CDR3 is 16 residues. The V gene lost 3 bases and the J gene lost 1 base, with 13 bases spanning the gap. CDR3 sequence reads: CASSFSGGISNQPQHF. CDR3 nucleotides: TGTGCCAGCAGTTTTAGCGGGGGAATAAGCAATCAGCCCCAGCATTTT.

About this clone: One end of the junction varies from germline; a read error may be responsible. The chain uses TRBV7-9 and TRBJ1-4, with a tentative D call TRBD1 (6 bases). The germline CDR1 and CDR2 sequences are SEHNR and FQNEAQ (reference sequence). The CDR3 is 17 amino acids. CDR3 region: CSSSYRAAMSTNEKLFF. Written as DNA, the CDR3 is TGTTCCAGCAGCTACAGGGCCGCCATGTCAACTAATGAAAAACTGTTTTTT.

In nucleotides, the CDR3 is TGCGCCAGCAGCTTCTCCTTAGCGGGGGGTGATACGCAGTATTTT. It codes for CASSFSLAGGDTQYF. J is TRBJ2-3 and V is TRBV4-3; TRBD2 agrees at 10 bases. The V gene end was trimmed by 5 bases and the J gene end by 6 bases; junction bases not matched to a gene: 8. The CDR3 loop spans 15 amino acids. Germline loops: CDR1 LGHNA, CDR2 YSLEER.

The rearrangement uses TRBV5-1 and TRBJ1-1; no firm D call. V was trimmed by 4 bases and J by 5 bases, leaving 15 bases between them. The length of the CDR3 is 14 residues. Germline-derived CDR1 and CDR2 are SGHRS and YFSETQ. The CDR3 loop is CASSPRAPNTEAFF. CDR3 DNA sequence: TGCGCCAGCAGCCCGCGGGCCCCGAATACTGAAGCTTTCTTT.

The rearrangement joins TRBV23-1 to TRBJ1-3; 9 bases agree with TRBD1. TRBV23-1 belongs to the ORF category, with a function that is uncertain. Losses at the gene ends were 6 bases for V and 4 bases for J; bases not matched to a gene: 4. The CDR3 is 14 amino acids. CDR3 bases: TGCGCCAGCAGGGACAGGGGAAGAGGAAACACCATATATTTT. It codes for CASRDRGRGNTIYF.

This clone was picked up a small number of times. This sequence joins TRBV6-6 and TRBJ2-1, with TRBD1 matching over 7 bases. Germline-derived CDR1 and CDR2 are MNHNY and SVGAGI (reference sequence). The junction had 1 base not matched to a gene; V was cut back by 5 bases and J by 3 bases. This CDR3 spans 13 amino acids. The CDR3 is CASSTGVYNEQFF. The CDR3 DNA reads TGTGCCAGCAGTACAGGGGTCTACAATGAGCAGTTCTTC.

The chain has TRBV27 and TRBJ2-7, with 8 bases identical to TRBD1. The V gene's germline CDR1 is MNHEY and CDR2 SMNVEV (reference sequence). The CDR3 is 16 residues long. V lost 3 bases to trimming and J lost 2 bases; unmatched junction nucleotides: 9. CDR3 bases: TGTGCCAGCAGTTTCGGGACAGGACCCCCAACCTACGAGCAGTACTTC. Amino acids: CASSFGTGPPTYEQYF.

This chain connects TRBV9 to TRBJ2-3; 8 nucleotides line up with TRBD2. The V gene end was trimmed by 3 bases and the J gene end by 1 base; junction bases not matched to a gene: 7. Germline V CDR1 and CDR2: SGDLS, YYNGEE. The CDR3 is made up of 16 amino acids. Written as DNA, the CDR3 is TGTGCCAGCAGCGCCGGGGGGGCGGTGGGCACAGATACGCAGTATTTT. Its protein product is CASSAGGAVGTDTQYF.

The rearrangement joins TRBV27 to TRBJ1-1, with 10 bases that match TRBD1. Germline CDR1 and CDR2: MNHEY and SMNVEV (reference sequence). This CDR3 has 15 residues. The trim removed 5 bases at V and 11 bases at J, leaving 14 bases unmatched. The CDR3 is CASSLTRTGGFRAFF. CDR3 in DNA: TGTGCCAGCAGTCTCACCCGGACAGGGGGTTTTCGGGCTTTCTTT.

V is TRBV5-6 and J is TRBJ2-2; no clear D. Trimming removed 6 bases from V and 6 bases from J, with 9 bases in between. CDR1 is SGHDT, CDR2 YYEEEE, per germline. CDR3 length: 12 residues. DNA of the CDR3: TGTGCCAGCACCCGTCTTTCCGGGGAGCTGTTTTTT. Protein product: CASTRLSGELFF.

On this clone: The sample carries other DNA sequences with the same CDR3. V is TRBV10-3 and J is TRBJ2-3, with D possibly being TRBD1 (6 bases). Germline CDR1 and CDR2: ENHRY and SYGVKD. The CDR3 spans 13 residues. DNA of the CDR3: TGTGCTATCGATAGGGGGTCCACAGATACGCAGTATTTT. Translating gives CAIDRGSTDTQYF.